The next 14 T cell receptor beta chains were all read from a single sample in a study of Ad26.COV2.S vaccination and SARS-CoV-2 variants. Here immunoSEQ multiplex PCR was the method, and the copy in TCRdb shows in-frame clones only, minus some. Of fewer than 500,000 clones in the sample, about 93% are singletons; the top ten hold roughly an eighth. The treatment denotes: around 19 received Ad26.COV2.S at low or high dose, single or two shots; 5 received placebo; per-sample allocation not given. Sampling was performed 63 days after the first vaccine or placebo injection. Source: peripheral blood, taken in a trial of Ad26.COV2.S vaccine versus placebo. Receptors originate from a person aged 18-60 years who received the Ad26.COV2.S COVID-19 vaccine or a placebo.

The chain has TRBV19 and TRBJ2-1; D uncertain. CDR1 is LNHDA and CDR2 is SQIVND in the germline V gene (reference sequence). With 1 base removed from V and 7 bases from J, the gap between germline ends came to 5 bases. The CDR3 has 12 amino acids. The CDR3 here is CASSIAQNEQFF. CDR3 DNA: TGTGCCAGTAGTATAGCCCAAAATGAGCAGTTCTTC.

This sequence joins TRBV6-2 or TRBV6-3 and TRBJ2-1; perhaps D is TRBD1 or TRBD2 (5 bases each). The CDR3 runs to 17 residues. V was shortened by 3 bases and J by 5 bases, with 20 bases between the two germline ends. CDR1 and CDR2 from the germline V gene are MNHEY and SVGEGT. CDR3 coding DNA: TGTGCCAGCAGTTATGGAGGCTGGGACGGAATAAACAATGAGCAGTTCTTC. Amino acid sequence: CASSYGGWDGINNEQFF.

The chain has TRBV6-5 and TRBJ2-2, with no clear D. In germline, CDR1 is MNHEY, CDR2 SVGAGI. The CDR3 length is 14 residues. Trimming cost V 3 bases and J 0 bases, with 5 bases left between them. This CDR3 reads CASSYRPNTGELFF. The DNA of the CDR3 is TGTGCCAGCAGTTATCGGCCGAACACCGGGGAGCTGTTTTTT.

The V and J genes are TRBV6-6 and TRBJ2-1, with D tentatively TRBD2 (5 bases). Trimming stripped 6 bases from V and 0 bases from J, with 12 bases between. The V gene's germline CDR1 is MNHNY and CDR2 SVGAGI (reference sequence). CDR3 length: 15 amino acids. CDR3 DNA: TGTGCCAGCAGGGACGGGATTAGCTCCTACAATGAGCAGTTCTTC. Translated, it gives CASRDGISSYNEQFF.

CDR3: CASTPGTGTYEQYF. CDR3 sequence (DNA): TGTGCCAGCACCCCCGGGACGGGGACCTACGAGCAGTACTTC. The chain links TRBV9 to TRBJ2-7; D tentatively fits TRBD1 or TRBD2 (5 bases each). CDR1 SGDLS and CDR2 YYNGEE come from the germline V gene. V was clipped by 6 bases and J by 2 bases, with 15 bases between them. The CDR3 has 14 residues. Complete variable domain (other parts from reference TRBV9 and TRBJ2-7): DSGVTQTPKHLITATGQRVTLRCSPRSGDLSVYWYQQSLDQGLQFLIQYYNGEERAKGNILERFSAQQFPDLHSELNLSSLELGDSALYFCASTPGTGTYEQYFGPGTRLTVT.

As to this clone: Other DNA sequences from this sample encode an identical CDR3 as well. This chain links TRBV18 with TRBJ2-7; no reliable D call. The germline gives CDR1 KGHSH, CDR2 LQKENI. The germline V and J ends were trimmed by 0 bases and 2 bases, with 8 bases remaining between them. The CDR3 length is 14 residues. Here the CDR3 DNA reads TGTGCCAGCTCACCACCGGGCAGCCCCTACGAGCAGTACTTC. It codes for CASSPPGSPYEQYF.

The rearrangement uses TRBV19 and TRBJ1-3, with 10 bases identical to TRBD1. V trimming: 5 bases; J trimming: 2 bases; junction bases outside the gene matches: 3. Germline lookup yields CDR1 LNHDA and CDR2 SQIVND (reference sequence). The CDR3 consists of 15 residues. CDR3 in DNA: TGTGCCAGTAGTGACAGGGGGCTGACTGGAAACACCATATATTTT. Translation gives CASSDRGLTGNTIYF.

The chain combines TRBV6-6 with TRBJ2-7; TRBD1 matches at 7 bases. Per germline, CDR1 MNHNY and CDR2 SVGAGI (reference sequence). The J segment lost 4 bases and the V segment lost 2 bases, leaving 8 bases of the junction unmatched. The CDR3 contains 15 residues. CDR3 coding DNA: TGTGCCAGCAGTTACCTACAGGGGACCGGATACGAGCAGTACTTC. Protein product: CASSYLQGTGYEQYF.

The CDR3 loop reads CASSQAEGRTDTQYF. DNA of the CDR3: TGTGCCAGCAGCCAAGCGGAAGGGAGAACAGATACGCAGTATTTT. The chain couples TRBV4-2 to TRBJ2-3; tentative D call: TRBD2 (5 bases). The CDR3 spans 15 residues. V lost 1 base to trimming and J lost 3 bases, with 11 bases between them. CDR1 and CDR2 from the germline V gene are LGHNA and YNFKEQ.

This chain connects TRBV6-5 to TRBJ2-7; D unresolved. CDR1 is MNHEY and CDR2 is SVGAGI in the germline V gene. Between the trimmed V and J ends, which lost 6 bases and 3 bases, there was a span of 12 bases. CDR3 size: 13 residues. The CDR3 region is CASRVTLDYEQYF. In DNA form, the CDR3 reads TGTGCCAGCAGGGTCACACTGGACTACGAGCAGTACTTC.

The V gene is TRBV7-9, the J gene TRBJ2-5; 11 bases are shared with TRBD2. The V gene's germline CDR1 is SEHNR and CDR2 FQNEAQ (reference sequence). V was clipped by 4 bases and J by 0 bases; unmatched bases: 4. The CDR3 totals 16 residues. CDR3 sequence: CASSSLTSGNQETQYF. As DNA, the CDR3 is TGTGCCAGCAGCTCCCTGACTAGCGGGAACCAAGAGACCCAGTACTTC.

The chain recombines TRBV5-1 with TRBJ1-2; D remains ambiguous. Germline CDR1 is SGHRS and CDR2 is YFSETQ. V was clipped by 3 bases and J by 6 bases, with 18 bases between them. CDR3 size: 15 residues. The CDR3 protein is CASSSAALLGNGYTF. For the CDR3, the DNA is TGCGCCAGCAGCTCCGCAGCCTTGCTGGGGAATGGCTACACCTTC.

This clone appeared a few times. The chain is built from TRBV10-1 and TRBJ1-5; D may be TRBD1 (5 bases). The length of the CDR3 is 13 residues. Germline CDR1 is WNHNN and CDR2 is SYGVQD (reference sequence). With 0 bases removed from V and 7 bases from J, the gap between germline ends came to 7 bases. CDR3 coding DNA: TGCGCCAGCAGTGAGTCGGGGGTCCAGCCCCAGCATTTT. Amino acid sequence: CASSESGVQPQHF.

This chain joins TRBV7-8 and TRBJ2-5; 8 bases align to TRBD2. Losses at the gene ends were 3 bases for V and 0 bases for J; bases not matched to a gene: 6. Germline lookup yields CDR1 SGHVS and CDR2 FQNEAQ. The CDR3 loop spans 16 amino acids. CDR3 region: CASSFSSSGYQETQYF. In DNA, the CDR3 is TGTGCCAGCAGCTTTTCGTCTAGCGGGTACCAAGAGACCCAGTACTTC.